This entry describes one TCR beta chain. The data are from a study of T cell changes during pregnancy in multiple sclerosis. The method was immunoSEQ multiplex PCR; TCRdb's version includes in-frame clones alone and lacks a portion of them. In the table there are 29,000 or so clones, more than 90% of which are singletons. This CDR3 has 15 residues. Per the germline V gene, CDR1 is SGHVS and CDR2 is FQNEAQ. Trimming removed 5 bases at V and 3 bases at J, with 17 bases between. The V call is TRBV7-8, the J call TRBJ2-7, with D hard to call. This receptor was taken from a female donor with multiple sclerosis, enrolled in a pregnancy study. Sequenced here: CD4+ T cells from peripheral blood mononuclear cells, sampled in the first trimester of pregnancy. The CDR3 is CASSLGPRSGYEQYF. CDR3 DNA: TGTGCCAGCAGCCTAGGCCCACGTTCCGGCTACGAGCAGTACTTC.